The clone carrying this TCR beta chain was counted a few times. The antigen is unknown. This sample was included in a study of siplizumab effects on memory and regulatory T cells. Study conclusions and caveats: Naive-or-memory phenotypes were unassignable for roughly 75-97% of proliferating CD4+ or CD8+ clones.

Assaying covered roughly 92,000 TCR templates per sample. Produced via immunoSEQ multiplex PCR; TCRdb's table is partial and in-frame only. The data contain around 7,000 clones, around 66% of them singletons. V was trimmed by 4 bases and J by 3 bases, leaving 16 bases between them. CDR3 length equals 15 residues. Per the germline V gene, CDR1 is SGDLS and CDR2 is YYNGEE. This chain links TRBV9 with TRBJ1-1; D is perhaps TRBD1 (5 bases). The origin of this receptor is a human donor in good health. The material sequenced was effector memory CD8+ T cells sorted from blood. Subset indicated: unstimulated CD8+ effector memory T cells. CDR3 bases: TGTGCCAGCAGCCATATCGGGGCCCGGGACACTGAAGCTTTCTTT. Translated, it gives CASSHIGARDTEAFF.